This T cell receptor beta chain was sequenced during a study of T cells in Graves' hyperthyroidism and ophthalmopathy. Study-wide results and caveats: A model of 13 V-J features distinguished ophthalmopathy from stable hyperthyroidism.

Note on this clonotype: The antigen is not known. At one end the junction does not follow the germline gene, possibly because of a read error.

The CDR3 regions of TCR beta were amplified from RNA transcripts. When the TCR CDR3 underwent first-round RT-PCR, the HTBI primer set was used. TCRdb re-analysed the multiplex PCR reads in MiXCR, keeping a single row per CDR3 protein. The table includes around 60,000 distinct CDR3 sequences, around 50% detected once. Germline assignment: CDR1 SGHTA and CDR2 FQGNSA. The CDR3 sequence is 15 residues long. Sequencing input: blood. The chain couples TRBV7-2 to TRBJ2-7, with D perhaps given as TRBD1 or TRBD2 (5 bases each). The receptor comes from a woman aged 25 to 39 with Graves' ophthalmopathy. CDR3 DNA: TGTGCCAGCAGCTTCACCGGGACGTCATCCTACGAGCAGCACTTC. The encoded protein is CASSFTGTSSYEQHF.